This T cell receptor beta chain was sequenced for a study of cytomegalovirus exposure and HLA in healthy donors. Study observations and caveats: The authors later found HLA-associated TCR beta chains more clonally expanded than equally common others. An analysis that came later showed most CMV-associated TCR beta chains appearing HLA-restricted.

Worth noting for this clone: The target antigen is unknown.

In germline, CDR1 is SNHLY, CDR2 FYNNEI. This CDR3 region has 12 residues. Between the trimmed V and J ends, which lost 7 bases and 2 bases, there was a span of 7 bases. It was with 60 Vbeta and 13 Jbeta primers that the PCR ran. Using immunoSEQ multiplex PCR, the repertoire was profiled, and TCRdb retains in-frame clones only, with some absent. The sample lists roughly 88,000 clones; approximately 70% were seen once. Sequenced input: PBMCs. This sequence was found in a man aged 50 or older in good health and CMV-seronegative. This chain links TRBV2 with TRBJ2-3; unclear D gene. In DNA, the CDR3 is TGTGCCAGCAAGATAGACACAGATACGCAGTATTTT. This sequence encodes CASKIDTDTQYF.